The next 5 T cell receptor beta chains were all read from a single sample in a study of CD8 T cells in Susac syndrome. cDNA came from about 0.5 to 1 ug RNA primed by random hexamers. MiXCR, applied by TCRdb to the immunoSEQ multiplex PCR reads, yields one record per CDR3 protein. The sample comprises some 110,000 distinct CDR3 sequences, 85% to 95% of which are singletons, and 0.093% rests with the top ten. Sample: CD4+ T cells from PBMCs. Receptors were obtained from a human donor with multiple sclerosis.

The chain links TRBV4-3 to TRBJ2-1; TRBD2 matches at 13 bases. Germline V gene sequence: CDR1 LGHNA, CDR2 YSLEER. With 0 bases clipped from V and 4 bases from J, the junction kept 3 bases outside the gene matches. The CDR3 is 17 amino acids. The CDR3 nucleotides are TGCGCCAGCAGCCAAGAGGTGACTAGCGGGGGGTACAATGAGCAGTTCTTC. Amino acids: CASSQEVTSGGYNEQFF.

The chain couples TRBV20-1 to TRBJ1-6; unclear D gene. The germline CDR1 and CDR2 sequences are DFQATT and SNEGSKA (reference sequence). The CDR3 is made up of 13 amino acids. V dropped 7 bases and J dropped 8 bases, with 15 bases sitting between them. Here the CDR3 reads CSVSRYPDSPLHF. As DNA, the CDR3 is TGCAGTGTGTCGAGGTATCCGGATTCACCCCTCCACTTT.

This chain connects TRBV16 to TRBJ1-1, with 8 bases fitting TRBD1. Germline V CDR1 and CDR2: KGHSY, FQNENV. The CDR3 has 13 residues. J was trimmed by 4 bases and V by 4 bases; bases with no gene match: 2. Here the CDR3 DNA reads TGTGCCAGCAGCCGCACAGGGGGCACTGAAGCTTTCTTT. This gives the protein CASSRTGGTEAFF. Full variable domain (outside the CDR3, taken from reference TRBV16 and TRBJ1-1): GEEVAQTPKHLVRGEGQKAKLYCAPIKGHSYVFWYQQVLKNEFKFLISFQNENVFDETGMPKERFSAKCLPNSPCSLEIQATKLEDSAVYFCASSRTGGTEAFFGQGTRLTVV.

This clonotype appeared a single time. The chain has TRBV20-1 and TRBJ1-6, with 7 bases matching TRBD1. Trimming took 3 bases from V and 7 from J; bases not matched to a gene: 6. Germline assignment: CDR1 DFQATT and CDR2 SNEGSKA (reference sequence). This CDR3 comprises 14 residues. CDR3 region: CSARRPGGNSPLHF. CDR3 bases: TGCAGTGCTAGGAGGCCAGGGGGAAATTCACCCCTCCACTTT.

This sequence joins TRBV5-1 and TRBJ2-2; maybe TRBD1 (6 bases). The CDR3 consists of 16 residues. V was cut by 0 bases and J by 0 bases, with 9 bases left in between. In germline, CDR1 is SGHRS, CDR2 YFSETQ. Here the CDR3 reads CASSLAQGPNTGELFF. The CDR3 DNA is TGCGCCAGCAGCTTGGCGCAGGGGCCGAACACCGGGGAGCTGTTTTTT.